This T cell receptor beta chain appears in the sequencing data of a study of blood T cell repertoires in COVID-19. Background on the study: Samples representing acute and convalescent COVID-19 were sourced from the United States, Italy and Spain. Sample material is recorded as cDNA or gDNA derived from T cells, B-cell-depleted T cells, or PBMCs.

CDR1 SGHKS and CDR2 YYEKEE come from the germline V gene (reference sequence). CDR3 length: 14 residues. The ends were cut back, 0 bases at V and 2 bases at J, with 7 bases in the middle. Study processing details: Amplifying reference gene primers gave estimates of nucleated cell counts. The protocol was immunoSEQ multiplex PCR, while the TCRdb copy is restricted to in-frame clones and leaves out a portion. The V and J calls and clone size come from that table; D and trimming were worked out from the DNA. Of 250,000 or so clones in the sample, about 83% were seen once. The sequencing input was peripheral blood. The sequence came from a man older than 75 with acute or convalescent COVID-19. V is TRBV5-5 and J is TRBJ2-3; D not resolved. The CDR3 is CASSLETTTDTQYF. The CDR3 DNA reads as TGTGCCAGCAGCTTGGAAACTACCACAGATACGCAGTATTTT.